This T cell receptor (beta chain) came from a study of response to subunit inactivated influenza vaccine (dated by TCRdb to the late 2010s). Background on the whole study: The study used deep quantitative T cell receptor repertoire profiling to track responses to a trivalent subunit inactivated influenza vaccine. The paper as a whole reports these results and caveats: It was suggested by the authors that each seasonal influenza vaccination may recruit only a limited number of new T cells.

This clonotype was recorded at least ten times. Its cognate antigen has yet to be identified. The record has no base qualities; no much larger clone is one base away. Preparation of the library involved RT-PCR. These reads were obtained on an Illumina HiSeq 2500. The raw public reads went through TCRdb reprocessing: fastp at Q25, MiXCR clone calling, in-frame beta chains kept. Under each unique CDR3 protein, matching rows form one entry showing the most common genes and DNA. This sample has around 480,000 distinct CDR3 sequences in its table, and approximately 11% of those were observed once. In total, the top ten clones hold 10% to 15% of the sample. What the time point label conveys for this sample: 45 days after influenza vaccine administration. The V and J ends are trimmed by 0 bases and 2 bases, leaving 7 bases between them. For CDR1 and CDR2, the germline V gene lists ENHRY and SYGVKD. From the cysteine up to the phenylalanine, the CDR3 has a length of 14 residues. Only the CDR3 DNA stays, 42 bases, in frame from base 1.

The TCR sequence derives from a man over 45 who received an inactivated influenza vaccine. Donor details come from another sample of the same person, matched by shared clones. The material was PBMCs from blood, obtained 40 to 50 days after vaccination. This receptor chain uses TRBV10-3 and TRBJ2-5; a weak D assignment points to TRBD1 (6 bases agree). The CDR3 reads as follows: CAISESDRQETQYF. In nucleotides, the sequence is TGTGCCATCAGTGAGTCCGACAGGCAAGAGACCCAGTACTTC.